What follows are 5 T cell receptor beta chains derived from one specimen sequenced in a study of blood T cell repertoires in COVID-19. TCRdb's copy holds only in-frame clones and misses some; the assay was immunoSEQ multiplex PCR. Of approximately 210,000 clones detected, 70% to 90% appear once; the ten largest clones hold less than 8%. The sequenced sample was peripheral blood. These TCRs come from a woman between 45 and 65 years old with active or convalescent COVID-19.

The chain joins TRBV6-5 to TRBJ1-4, with D unclear. CDR3 length: 14 amino acids. The V gene's germline CDR1 is MNHEY and CDR2 SVGAGI. V was clipped by 6 bases and J by 8 bases, with 16 bases between them. CDR3 sequence (DNA): TGTGCCAGCAGCCGGACGATTGGCGGGGAAAAACTGTTTTTT. Translating it yields CASSRTIGGEKLFF.

The J gene is TRBJ2-1, the V gene TRBV10-1; TRBD2 aligns across 11 bases. Trimming at V came to 5 bases and at J to 4 bases, leaving 7 bases not matched to a gene. The germline CDR1 and CDR2 sequences are WNHNN and SYGVQD (reference sequence). CDR3 length: 16 residues. CDR3 nucleotides: TGCGCCAGCAGTCCCTCCGGGACTAGCGGTTACAATGAGCAGTTCTTC. It specifies CASSPSGTSGYNEQFF.

The rearrangement links TRBV5-1 to TRBJ2-2; a weak D match, TRBD1 (5 bases). Germline V gene sequence: CDR1 SGHRS, CDR2 YFSETQ. The V gene lost 0 bases and the J gene lost 1 base, with 10 bases spanning the gap. This CDR3 has 16 amino acids. The CDR3 loop is CASSLASQVNTGELFF. The CDR3 DNA is TGCGCCAGCAGCTTGGCTTCACAGGTGAACACCGGGGAGCTGTTTTTT.

The chain uses TRBV7-3 and TRBJ2-3, with D possibly being TRBD1 (5 bases). V shed 3 bases and J shed 3 bases, with 10 bases lying between them. CDR1 is SGHTA, CDR2 FQGTGA, per germline. The CDR3 consists of 14 residues. CDR3 DNA sequence: TGTGCCAGCAGCTTCGATAAGGGGACAGATACGCAGTATTTT. It encodes CASSFDKGTDTQYF.

This clone occurred once. V is TRBV6-6 and J is TRBJ1-1; 11 nucleotides align to TRBD1. Unmatched junction bases numbered 7, after V lost 4 bases and J lost 3 bases. The CDR3 covers 16 residues. CDR1 is MNHNY and CDR2 is SVGAGI in the germline V gene (reference sequence). CDR3: CASSSVGQGAYTEAFF. The DNA of the CDR3 is TGTGCCAGCAGTTCGGTAGGACAGGGGGCTTACACTGAAGCTTTCTTT.